This T cell receptor beta chain was profiled in a study of T cell responses to AZD1222 COVID-19 vaccine. The method was immunoSEQ multiplex PCR; TCRdb's version includes in-frame clones alone and lacks a portion of them. The sample has 95,000 to 100,000 clones; about 89% are singletons. Concerning this clone itself: Its antigen remains unknown.

Trimming removed 0 bases at V and 0 bases at J, with 7 bases between. The length of the CDR3 is 14 residues. Germline values: CDR1 SGHRS, CDR2 YFSETQ. Study-wide results and limits: Increased Spike-specific TCR breadth and depth were observed after two AZD1222 doses. The number of AZD1222 recipients seropositive at baseline was only 5 to 7. Regions 160-218 and 743-854 held dominance among vaccine-associated CD4 TCRs, which spanned spike.

The sequencing used peripheral blood, collected 28 days after the second AZD1222 dose. This receptor was taken from an adult who received the AZD1222 COVID-19 vaccine. V usage is TRBV5-1 and J usage is TRBJ2-7; TRBD2 might be the D (5 bases). DNA for the CDR3: TGCGCCAGCAGCTTGGTTGGGAGCTCCTACGAGCAGTACTTC. Its translation is CASSLVGSSYEQYF.